These 25 T cell receptor beta chains originate from one sample sequenced in a study of tumor-infiltrating lymphocytes in localized non-small cell lung cancer. Assay: immunoSEQ multiplex PCR; the TCRdb copy retains only in-frame clones and omits some. The table records 7,200 or so clones, about 57% of them present only once. The material sequenced was lung tumor tissue. The receptors come from a human donor with non-small cell lung cancer.

V usage is TRBV7-2 and J usage is TRBJ2-4, with 8 nucleotides matching TRBD1. Trimming cost V 5 bases and J 5 bases; bases outside gene matches: 5. Germline CDR1 SGHTA, CDR2 FQGNSA. The CDR3 consists of 14 residues. CDR3 residues: CASSAPGQENIQYF. As DNA, the CDR3 is TGTGCCAGCAGCGCGCCGGGACAGGAAAACATTCAGTACTTC. Drawing the rest from reference TRBV7-2 and TRBJ2-4, the complete variable domain is GAGVSQSPSNKVTEKGKDVELRCDPISGHTALYWYRQSLGQGLEFLIYFQGNSAPDKSGLPSDRFSAERTGGSVSTLTIQRTQQEDSAVYLCASSAPGQENIQYFGAGTRLSVL.

The chain links TRBV7-9 to TRBJ1-3; 9 bases agree with TRBD1. After removal of 5 bases from V and 7 bases from J, the junction contained 21 bases not matched to a gene. The CDR3 extends over 19 amino acids. Germline loops: CDR1 SEHNR, CDR2 FQNEAQ (reference sequence). CDR3 sequence: CASSPGRDRVLETENTIYF. Written as DNA, the CDR3 is TGTGCCAGCAGCCCGGGCCGGGACAGGGTTCTAGAAACGGAGAACACCATATATTTT.

In its sample, this clone was seen a few times. The chain uses TRBV30 and TRBJ2-2; D gene ambiguous. The V gene lost 0 bases and the J gene lost 8 bases, with 4 bases spanning the gap. The CDR3 length is 11 residues. CDR1 GTSNPN and CDR2 SVGIG come from the germline V gene (reference sequence). As DNA, the CDR3 is TGTGCCTGGAGTGTGGGGGGGGAGCTGTTTTTT. The encoded protein is CAWSVGGELFF.

The CDR3 sequence is CASSLLRGSYNEQFF. The CDR3 DNA is TGTGCCAGCAGCTTACTACGAGGCTCCTACAATGAGCAGTTCTTC. V and J are TRBV11-2 and TRBJ2-1, with D unclear. V was pared by 2 bases and J by 0 bases, with 8 bases between. The germline V gene has CDR1 SGHAT and CDR2 FQNNGV. The CDR3 spans 15 residues.

V usage is TRBV4-1 and J usage is TRBJ1-4, with a possible D match to TRBD1 (5 bases). CDR1 and CDR2 from the germline V gene are MGHRA and YSYEKL. The CDR3 contains 16 residues. The V end lost 1 base, the J end lost 0 bases, and 9 bases lay between the germline ends. In DNA form, the CDR3 reads TGCGCCAGCAGCCAAGGGGGCGGTGCAACTAATGAAAAACTGTTTTTT. It translates to CASSQGGGATNEKLFF.

The V and J genes are TRBV10-3 and TRBJ2-2; 11 bases agree with TRBD2. Germline V gene lookup returns CDR1 ENHRY and CDR2 SYGVKD. This CDR3 has 14 amino acids. With 7 bases clipped from V and 5 bases from J, the junction kept 3 bases outside the gene matches. The CDR3 loop reads CAIKSSGGTGELFF. In nucleotides, the CDR3 is TGTGCCATCAAGTCTAGCGGGGGGACCGGGGAGCTGTTTTTT.

V usage is TRBV6-4 and J usage is TRBJ1-2; TRBD1 might be the D (5 bases). The V gene lost 5 bases and the J gene lost 0 bases, with 19 bases spanning the gap. The CDR3 covers 17 residues. Germline assignment: CDR1 MRHNA and CDR2 SNTAGT. In DNA form, the CDR3 reads TGTGCCAGCAGTTATGCGGACACCAAGAGCACTAACTATGGCTACACCTTC. This codes for CASSYADTKSTNYGYTF.

The chain uses TRBV7-9 and TRBJ1-4, with 10 bases that match TRBD1. CDR1 is SEHNR, CDR2 FQNEAQ, per germline (reference sequence). The CDR3 extends over 15 amino acids. V lost 1 base, J lost 8 bases, and 4 bases stayed unmatched. The DNA for the CDR3 is TGTGCCAGCAGCTTAGATGGGACAGGGGTCGAAAAACTGTTTTTT. Translated: CASSLDGTGVEKLFF.

The J gene is TRBJ2-7, the V gene TRBV5-5, with 9 bases matching TRBD1. J gave up 6 bases and V 2 bases, and 9 bases lay outside the gene matches. The CDR3 runs 15 residues. Germline V CDR1 and CDR2: SGHKS, YYEKEE (reference sequence). The chain's CDR3 is CASSFPGQGMFEQYF. The CDR3 coding sequence is TGTGCCAGCAGCTTCCCGGGACAGGGTATGTTCGAGCAGTACTTC.

V usage is TRBV7-8 and J usage is TRBJ2-3, with 7 bases fitting TRBD1. The junction had 2 bases not matched to a gene; V was cut back by 3 bases and J by 11 bases. CDR3 length equals 11 residues. Per germline, CDR1 SGHVS and CDR2 FQNEAQ. CDR3 amino acids: CASSLGDRQYF. CDR3 nucleotide sequence: TGTGCCAGCAGCTTGGGGGACAGGCAGTATTTT.

This clone was picked up a small number of times. The chain couples TRBV7-9 to TRBJ2-2; no clear D. Germline lookup yields CDR1 SEHNR and CDR2 FQNEAQ (reference sequence). The CDR3 extends over 10 amino acids. CDR3 in amino acids: CVPHTGELFF. The CDR3, as DNA: TGTGTCCCTCACACCGGGGAGCTGTTTTTT.

This clone has just a few counts. In DNA, the CDR3 is TGTGCCAGCAGCCCTGAAGGTTCGGGGGCCGGGGAGCTGTTTTTT. This codes for CASSPEGSGAGELFF. This chain joins TRBV5-6 and TRBJ2-2, with a weak D call TRBD2 (6 bases). The germline V gene encodes CDR1 SGHDT and CDR2 YYEEEE. The CDR3 length is 15 residues. Deletions cut 4 bases from V and 6 bases from J, with 16 bases between.

The rearrangement links TRBV14 to TRBJ2-5, with 9 bases aligning to TRBD1. Germline assignment: CDR1 SGHDN and CDR2 FVKESK. V dropped 3 bases and J dropped 4; count of bases not matched to a gene: 6. CDR3 length: 15 amino acids. CDR3 sequence (DNA): TGTGCCAGCAGCCAGATCGGACAGGGGCGAGAGACCCAGTACTTC. Its protein product is CASSQIGQGRETQYF.

V and J are TRBV9 and TRBJ2-3; the match to TRBD1 covers 10 bases. The ends lost 4 bases at V and 6 bases at J; junction bases unmatched: 8. This CDR3 has 15 amino acids. CDR1 is SGDLS, CDR2 YYNGEE, per germline. Here the CDR3 reads CASSSRGTGADTQYF. Written as DNA, the CDR3 is TGTGCCAGCAGCAGCCGCGGGACAGGGGCTGATACGCAGTATTTT.

This clone is medium-sized by share. Here the CDR3 reads CASSERGVLTGELFF. The CDR3 bases are TGTGCCAGCAGCGAGCGGGGGGTCCTCACCGGGGAGCTGTTTTTT. The chain combines TRBV9 with TRBJ2-2, with 9 bases that match TRBD2. The CDR3 extends over 15 amino acids. Germline CDR1 is SGDLS and CDR2 is YYNGEE. Losses at the gene ends were 3 bases for V and 4 bases for J; bases not matched to a gene: 4.

This clone was seen only once. The V call is TRBV23-1, the J call TRBJ1-5, with D hard to call. TRBV23-1 carries the ORF label, with uncertain function. Trimming removed 2 bases from V and 7 bases from J, with 21 bases in between. This CDR3 contains 17 residues. The CDR3, as DNA: TGCGCCAGCAGTCAAGGGTTAGGCAGAAGCCGAACACAGCCCCAGCATTTT. It codes for CASSQGLGRSRTQPQHF.

This clone is categorized as medium-sized. The chain has TRBV6-6 and TRBJ1-1, with 7 bases that match TRBD1. V lost 6 bases, J lost 0 bases, and 4 bases stayed unmatched. This CDR3 comprises 14 residues. Looked up from germline, CDR1 is MNHNY and CDR2 is SVGAGI (reference sequence). CDR3 amino acids: CASSRQGMNTEAFF. The CDR3 bases are TGTGCCAGCAGCCGACAGGGCATGAACACTGAAGCTTTCTTT.

The chain combines TRBV6-1 with TRBJ2-3, with a possible D match to TRBD1 (6 bases). Trimming took off 6 bases at V and 5 bases at J, with 9 bases between the two ends. The CDR3 is 12 residues long. Germline assignment: CDR1 MNHNS and CDR2 SASEGT. In DNA, the CDR3 is TGTGCCAGCAGCCAACAGGGAGATACGCAGTATTTT. Amino acids: CASSQQGDTQYF.

The chain employs TRBV7-2 and TRBJ2-2; D tentatively fits TRBD1 or TRBD2 (6 bases each). Germline V gene lookup returns CDR1 SGHTA and CDR2 FQGNSA. The CDR3 runs to 16 residues. V gave up 3 bases and J gave up 0 bases, with 11 bases separating them. CDR3 sequence (DNA): TGTGCCAGCAGCTTTCGGGGGACAACGAACACCGGGGAGCTGTTTTTT. Translation gives CASSFRGTTNTGELFF.

This sequence joins TRBV27 and TRBJ2-7; possibly TRBD1 or TRBD2 for D (5 bases each). Germline CDR1 MNHEY, CDR2 SMNVEV (reference sequence). V was pared by 0 bases and J by 4 bases, with 10 bases between. The CDR3 is 14 residues long. The CDR3 nucleotides are TGTGCCAGCAGTTTATCGAGGGCAGGGTACGAGCAGTACTTC. Protein sequence: CASSLSRAGYEQYF.

The rearrangement links TRBV4-3 to TRBJ2-2; 7 positions agree with TRBD1. CDR3 length: 16 residues. In germline, CDR1 is LGHNA, CDR2 YSLEER. V trimming: 4 bases; J trimming: 1 base; junction bases outside the gene matches: 6. CDR3 sequence (DNA): TGCGCCAGCAGCCGATCCGACAGGGTGAACACCGGGGAGCTGTTTTTT. It specifies CASSRSDRVNTGELFF.

This clone was seen only once. The chain is built from TRBV10-2 and TRBJ1-2, with 9 bases aligning to TRBD1. The length of the CDR3 is 15 residues. Germline values: CDR1 WSHSY, CDR2 SAAADI. V lost 5 bases and J lost 0; bases outside the gene matches: 4. The CDR3 loop reads CASSPTGGANYGYTF. CDR3 DNA: TGCGCCAGCAGTCCTACAGGGGGCGCTAACTATGGCTACACCTTC.

This clone has more than one count but fewer than ten. The V gene is TRBV28, the J gene TRBJ1-1; 7 bases fit TRBD1. J gave up 4 bases and V 5 bases, and 4 bases lay outside the gene matches. The V gene's germline CDR1 is MDHEN and CDR2 SYDVKM. The length of the CDR3 is 13 residues. DNA of the CDR3: TGTGCCAGCAGTCAGGGGGTGGTCACTGAAGCTTTCTTT. Residues: CASSQGVVTEAFF.

This clone showed up just a few times. This sequence joins TRBV14 and TRBJ1-2; TRBD1 matches at 8 bases. The CDR3 loop spans 15 amino acids. V shed 1 base and J 2 bases; nucleotides not matched to a gene: 3. Looked up from germline, CDR1 is SGHDN and CDR2 is FVKESK. The CDR3 sequence is CASSQVAGGNYGYTF. The DNA of the CDR3 is TGTGCCAGCAGCCAAGTTGCAGGGGGCAACTATGGCTACACCTTC.

This clone showed up just a few times. The V and J genes are TRBV5-6 and TRBJ1-3; D gene uncertain. Germline CDR1 SGHDT, CDR2 YYEEEE. The CDR3 runs to 17 residues. Between the trimmed V and J ends, which lost 0 bases and 4 bases, there was a span of 17 bases. The CDR3 coding sequence is TGTGCCAGCAGCTTGGGAGCGCGGAGACTTAGGGGAAACACCATATATTTT. Residues: CASSLGARRLRGNTIYF.